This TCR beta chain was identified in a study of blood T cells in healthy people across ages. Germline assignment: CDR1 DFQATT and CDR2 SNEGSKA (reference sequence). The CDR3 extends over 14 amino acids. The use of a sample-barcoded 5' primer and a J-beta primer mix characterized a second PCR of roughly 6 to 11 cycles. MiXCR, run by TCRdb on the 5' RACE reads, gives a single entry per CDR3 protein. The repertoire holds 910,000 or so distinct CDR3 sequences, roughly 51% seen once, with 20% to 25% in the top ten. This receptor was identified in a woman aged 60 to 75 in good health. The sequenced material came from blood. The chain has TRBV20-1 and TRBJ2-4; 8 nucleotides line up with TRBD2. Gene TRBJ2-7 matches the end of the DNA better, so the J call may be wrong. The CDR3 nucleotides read TGCAGTGCTAGAGATCGGGAGGGACCCTACGAGCAGTACTTC. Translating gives CSARDREGPYEQYF.